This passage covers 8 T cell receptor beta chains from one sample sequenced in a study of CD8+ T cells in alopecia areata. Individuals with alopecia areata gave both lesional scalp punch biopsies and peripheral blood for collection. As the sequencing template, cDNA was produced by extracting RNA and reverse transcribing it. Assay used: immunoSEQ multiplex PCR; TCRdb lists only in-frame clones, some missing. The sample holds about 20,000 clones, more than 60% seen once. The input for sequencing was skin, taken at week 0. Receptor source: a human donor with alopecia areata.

CDR3 sequence reads: CASSPSRTGLSNQPQHF. CDR3 sequence (DNA): TGTGCCAGCAGCCCCAGTCGGACAGGGTTAAGCAATCAGCCCCAGCATTTT. The V call is TRBV7-8, the J call TRBJ1-5; the match to TRBD1 covers 8 bases. The CDR3 sequence is 17 residues long. Germline-derived CDR1 and CDR2 are SGHVS and FQNEAQ. The V gene end was trimmed by 5 bases and the J gene end by 1 base; junction bases not matched to a gene: 10.

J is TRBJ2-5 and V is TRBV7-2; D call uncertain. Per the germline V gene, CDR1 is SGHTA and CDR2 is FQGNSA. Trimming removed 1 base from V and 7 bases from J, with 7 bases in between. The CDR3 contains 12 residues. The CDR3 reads CASSLDWGTQYF. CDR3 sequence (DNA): TGTGCCAGCAGCTTAGACTGGGGGACCCAGTACTTC.

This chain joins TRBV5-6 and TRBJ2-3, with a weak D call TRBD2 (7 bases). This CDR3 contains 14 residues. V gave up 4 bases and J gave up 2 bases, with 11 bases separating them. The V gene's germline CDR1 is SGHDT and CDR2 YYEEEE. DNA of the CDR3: TGTGCCAGCAGCGGCGGGGGCCCCACAGATACGCAGTATTTT. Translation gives CASSGGGPTDTQYF.

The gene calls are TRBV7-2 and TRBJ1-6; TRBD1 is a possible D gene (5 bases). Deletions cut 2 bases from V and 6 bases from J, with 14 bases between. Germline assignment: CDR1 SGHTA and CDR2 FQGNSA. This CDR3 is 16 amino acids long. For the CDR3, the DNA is TGTGCCAGCAGCTTAAGGGGTTCGGCGAGTAATTCACCCCTCCACTTT. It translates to CASSLRGSASNSPLHF.

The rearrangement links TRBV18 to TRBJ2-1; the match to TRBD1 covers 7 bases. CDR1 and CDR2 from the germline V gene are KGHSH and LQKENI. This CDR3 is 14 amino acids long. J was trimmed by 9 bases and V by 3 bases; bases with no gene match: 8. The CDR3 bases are TGTGCCAGCTCACCGACAGGGCTTTGGTCTGAGCAGTTCTTC. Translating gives CASSPTGLWSEQFF.

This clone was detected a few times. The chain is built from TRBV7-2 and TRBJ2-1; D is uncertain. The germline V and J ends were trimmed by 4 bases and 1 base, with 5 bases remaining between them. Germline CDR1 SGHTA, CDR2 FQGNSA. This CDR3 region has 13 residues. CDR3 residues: CASSSGSYNEQFF. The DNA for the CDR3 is TGTGCCAGCAGCTCCGGGTCCTACAATGAGCAGTTCTTC.

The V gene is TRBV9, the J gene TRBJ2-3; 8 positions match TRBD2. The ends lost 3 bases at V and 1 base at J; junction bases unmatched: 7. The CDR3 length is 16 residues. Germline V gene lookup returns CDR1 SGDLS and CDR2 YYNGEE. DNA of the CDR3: TGTGCCAGCAGCGCCCCCGGGGGGGCCCGCACAGATACGCAGTATTTT. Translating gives CASSAPGGARTDTQYF. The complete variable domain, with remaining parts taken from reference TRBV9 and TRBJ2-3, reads DSGVTQTPKHLITATGQRVTLRCSPRSGDLSVYWYQQSLDQGLQFLIQYYNGEERAKGNILERFSAQQFPDLHSELNLSSLELGDSALYFCASSAPGGARTDTQYFGPGTRLTVL.

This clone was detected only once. In nucleotides, the CDR3 is TGTGCCAGCAGCCCCGGTCGGGGACATTTAGTATTTAGCAATCAGCCCCAGCATTTT. This translates into CASSPGRGHLVFSNQPQHF. This sequence joins TRBV4-2 and TRBJ1-5, with D possibly TRBD1 on 6 matching bases. This CDR3 spans 19 amino acids. The V end was cut by 4 bases, the J end by 0 bases, with 22 bases between. The germline V gene has CDR1 LGHNA and CDR2 YNFKEQ.